One sample yielded the 10 T cell receptor beta chains listed below, sequenced in a study of beta chain features in type 1 diabetes. Expressed TCRB transcripts were sequenced after all isolated RNA was converted to cDNA. Assay used: immunoSEQ multiplex PCR; TCRdb lists only in-frame clones, some missing. The table has about 270,000 clones, 13% to 15% seen once. The sequencing sample was made of naive CD4+ T cells from blood. The receptors were gathered from a woman aged 40 to 50 in good health.

This chain links TRBV14 with TRBJ2-7; TRBD1 matches 9 bases. The trim removed 4 bases at V and 0 bases at J, leaving 7 bases unmatched. CDR1 is SGHDN and CDR2 is FVKESK in the germline V gene. CDR3 length: 16 residues. In DNA form, the CDR3 reads TGTGCCAGCAGCCTTGGACAGGGGCTGAGCTCCTACGAGCAGTACTTC. Translated: CASSLGQGLSSYEQYF.

The chain uses TRBV6-5 and TRBJ1-2, with TRBD1 as a possible D gene (6 bases). V was pared by 2 bases and J by 2 bases, with 12 bases between. The CDR3 contains 15 residues. In germline, CDR1 is MNHEY, CDR2 SVGAGI. This chain's CDR3 is CASSYGQTFNYGYTF. DNA of the CDR3: TGTGCCAGCAGTTACGGACAGACCTTCAACTATGGCTACACCTTC.

A few counts support this clone. The chain has TRBV14 and TRBJ1-6, with D perhaps matching TRBD1 (5 bases). V was cut by 1 base and J by 12 bases, with 10 bases left in between. From germline, CDR1 is SGHDN and CDR2 FVKESK. This CDR3 comprises 13 residues. DNA of the CDR3: TGTGCCAGCAGCCAAGCTACAGGTCGACCCCTCCACTTT. It yields the protein CASSQATGRPLHF.

This clone was detected a few times. The chain recombines TRBV6-1 with TRBJ2-5, with D possibly TRBD2 on 6 matching bases. Germline V gene sequence: CDR1 MNHNS, CDR2 SASEGT. Trimming removed 5 bases at V and 3 bases at J, with 16 bases between. The CDR3 length is 15 residues. CDR3 coding DNA: TGTGCCAGCAGTTCCCTATGGCGGGGAGAAGAGACCCAGTACTTC. Protein: CASSSLWRGEETQYF.

This clone was seen a few times. The genes are TRBV6-5 and TRBJ2-7; tentative D call: TRBD1 (6 bases). With 5 bases removed from V and 2 bases from J, the gap between germline ends came to 10 bases. Germline V gives CDR1 MNHEY, CDR2 SVGAGI. The CDR3 consists of 13 residues. In DNA form, the CDR3 reads TGTGCCAGCAGTCCGGACAGAGCCTACGAGCAGTACTTC. The encoded protein is CASSPDRAYEQYF.

This clone has only a few counts. The V call is TRBV9, the J call TRBJ1-4; possibly TRBD1 for D (6 bases). Germline V CDR1 and CDR2: SGDLS, YYNGEE. This CDR3 spans 13 amino acids. V dropped 2 bases and J dropped 8 bases, with 10 bases sitting between them. DNA for the CDR3: TGTGCCAGCAGCGTGGGACAAGCGGAAAAACTGTTTTTT. This encodes CASSVGQAEKLFF.

J is TRBJ2-3 and V is TRBV5-4, with a tentative D call TRBD2 (7 bases). This CDR3 contains 17 residues. Germline assignment: CDR1 SGHNT and CDR2 YYREEE (reference sequence). Trimming took off 9 bases at V and 6 bases at J, with 29 bases between the two ends. This CDR3 is CATTGGPRSGAGDTQYF. The CDR3 DNA reads TGTGCCACCACCGGGGGCCCGCGGAGCGGGGCCGGGGATACGCAGTATTTT.

This sequence joins TRBV25-1 and TRBJ1-2; D may be TRBD1 (6 bases). V was shortened by 6 bases and J by 5 bases, with 13 bases between the two germline ends. The CDR3 loop spans 13 amino acids. Germline CDR1 reads MGHDK; CDR2 reads SYGVNS. The CDR3 DNA reads as TGTGCCAGCAGGCCTGGACAGACGTATGGCTACACCTTC. As protein: CASRPGQTYGYTF.

This chain uses TRBV7-2 with TRBJ1-5; 12 bases align to TRBD1. After removal of 5 bases from V and 2 bases from J, the junction contained 7 bases not matched to a gene. Germline CDR1 reads SGHTA; CDR2 reads FQGNSA. The CDR3 runs to 17 residues. Here the CDR3 DNA reads TGTGCCAGCAGCCCCGGGACAGGGGGCGTGGGCAATCAGCCCCAGCATTTT. Amino acid sequence: CASSPGTGGVGNQPQHF.

This chain links TRBV21-1 with TRBJ1-1; TRBD1 reflects the table's D call only, with no check against the DNA. TRBV21-1 is described as a pseudogene. The CDR3 totals 12 residues. The CDR3 nucleotides read TGTGCCAGCAGCAAACTGTCAGGGAAGGTCCCATTT. Translating gives CASSKLSGKVPF.